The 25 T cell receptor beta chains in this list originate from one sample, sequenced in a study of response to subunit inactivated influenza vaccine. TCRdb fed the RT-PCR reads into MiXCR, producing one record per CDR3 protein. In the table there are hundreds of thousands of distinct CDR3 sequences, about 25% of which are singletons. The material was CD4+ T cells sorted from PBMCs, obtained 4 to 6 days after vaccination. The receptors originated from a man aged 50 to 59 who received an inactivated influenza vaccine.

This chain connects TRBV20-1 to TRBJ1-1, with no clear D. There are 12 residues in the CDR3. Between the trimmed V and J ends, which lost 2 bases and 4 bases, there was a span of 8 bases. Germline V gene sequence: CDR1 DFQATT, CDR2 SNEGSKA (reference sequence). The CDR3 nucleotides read TGCAGTGCTAGATATGCGGGCACTGAAGCTTTCTTT. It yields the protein CSARYAGTEAFF.

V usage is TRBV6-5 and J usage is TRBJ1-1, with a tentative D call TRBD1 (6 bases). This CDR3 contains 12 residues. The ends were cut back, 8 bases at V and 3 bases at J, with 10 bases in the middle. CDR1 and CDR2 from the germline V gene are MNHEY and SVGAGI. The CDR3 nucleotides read TGTGCCAGCCGCGGACAGCACACTGAAGCTTTCTTT. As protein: CASRGQHTEAFF.

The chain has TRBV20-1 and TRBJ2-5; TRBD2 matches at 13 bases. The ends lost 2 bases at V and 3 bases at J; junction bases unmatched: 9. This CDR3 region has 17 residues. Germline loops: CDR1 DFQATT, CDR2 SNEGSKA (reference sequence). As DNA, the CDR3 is TGCAGTGCTAGAAAGGCACCGGGACTAGCGGGAAAAGAGACCCAGTACTTC. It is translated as CSARKAPGLAGKETQYF.

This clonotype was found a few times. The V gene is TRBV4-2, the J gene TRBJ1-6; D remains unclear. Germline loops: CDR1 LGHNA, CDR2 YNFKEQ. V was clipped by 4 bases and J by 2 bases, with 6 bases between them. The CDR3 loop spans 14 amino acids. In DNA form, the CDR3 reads TGTGCCAGCAGCCCGAGGACCTATAATTCACCCCTCCACTTT. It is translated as CASSPRTYNSPLHF.

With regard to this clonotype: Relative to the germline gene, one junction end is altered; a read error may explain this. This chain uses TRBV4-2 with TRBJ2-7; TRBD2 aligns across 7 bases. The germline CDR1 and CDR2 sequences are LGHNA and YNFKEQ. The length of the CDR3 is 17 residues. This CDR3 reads CTSSHPKGGGSSYEQYF. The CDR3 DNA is TGTACCAGCAGCCACCCCAAGGGCGGGGGAAGCTCCTACGAGCAGTACTTC.

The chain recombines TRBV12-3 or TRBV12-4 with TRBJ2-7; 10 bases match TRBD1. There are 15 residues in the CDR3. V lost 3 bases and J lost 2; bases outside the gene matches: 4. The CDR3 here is CASSFDRGHTYEQYF. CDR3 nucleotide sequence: TGTGCCAGCAGTTTTGACAGGGGGCACACCTACGAGCAGTACTTC.

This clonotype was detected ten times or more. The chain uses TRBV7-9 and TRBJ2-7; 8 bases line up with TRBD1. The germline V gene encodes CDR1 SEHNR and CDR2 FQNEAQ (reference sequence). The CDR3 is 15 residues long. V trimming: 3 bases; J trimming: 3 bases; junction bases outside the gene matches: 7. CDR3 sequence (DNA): TGTGCCAGCAGCTTCGGGACAGGAAAAGGCTACGAGCAGTACTTC. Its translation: CASSFGTGKGYEQYF.

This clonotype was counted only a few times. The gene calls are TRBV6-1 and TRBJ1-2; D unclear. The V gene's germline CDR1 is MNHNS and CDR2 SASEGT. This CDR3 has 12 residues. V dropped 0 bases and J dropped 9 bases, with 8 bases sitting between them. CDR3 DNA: TGTGCCAGCAGTGAAGCGGAGGTTCGCTACACCTTC. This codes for CASSEAEVRYTF.

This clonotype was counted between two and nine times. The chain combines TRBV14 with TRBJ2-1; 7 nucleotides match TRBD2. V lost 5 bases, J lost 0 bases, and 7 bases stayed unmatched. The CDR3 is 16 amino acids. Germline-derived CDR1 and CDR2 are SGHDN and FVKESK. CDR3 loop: CASSNPTSDSYNEQFF. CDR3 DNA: TGTGCCAGCAGCAACCCTACTAGCGACTCCTACAATGAGCAGTTCTTC.

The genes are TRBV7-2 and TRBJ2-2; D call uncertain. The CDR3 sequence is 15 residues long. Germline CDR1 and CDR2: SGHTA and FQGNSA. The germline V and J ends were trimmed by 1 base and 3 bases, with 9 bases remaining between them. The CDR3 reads CASSLGGTYTGELFF. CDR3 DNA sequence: TGTGCCAGCAGCTTAGGGGGAACTTACACCGGGGAGCTGTTTTTT.

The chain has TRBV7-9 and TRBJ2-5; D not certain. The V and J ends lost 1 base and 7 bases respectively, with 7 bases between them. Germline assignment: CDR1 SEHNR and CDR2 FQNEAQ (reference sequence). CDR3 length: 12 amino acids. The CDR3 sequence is CASSLDVWTQYF. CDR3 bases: TGTGCCAGCAGCTTAGATGTTTGGACCCAGTACTTC.

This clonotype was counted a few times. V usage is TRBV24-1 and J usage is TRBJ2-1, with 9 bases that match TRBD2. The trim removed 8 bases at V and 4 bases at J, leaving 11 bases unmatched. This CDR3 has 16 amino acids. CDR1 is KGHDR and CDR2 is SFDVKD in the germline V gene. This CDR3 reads CATNGGETSGYNEQFF. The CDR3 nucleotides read TGTGCCACCAACGGGGGGGAGACTAGCGGATACAATGAGCAGTTCTTC.

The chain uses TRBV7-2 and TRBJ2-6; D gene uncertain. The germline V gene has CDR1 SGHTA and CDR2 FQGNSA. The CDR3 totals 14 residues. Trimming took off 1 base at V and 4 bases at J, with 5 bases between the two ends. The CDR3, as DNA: TGTGCCAGCAGCTTAGGAACCGGGGCCAACGTCCTGACTTTC. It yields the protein CASSLGTGANVLTF.

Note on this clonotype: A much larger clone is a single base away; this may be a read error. The CDR3 DNA sequence: TGTGCCATCAGTGAGTCGACGTCGAACACCGGGGAGATGTTTTTT. As protein: CAISESTSNTGEMFF. The chain recombines TRBV10-3 with TRBJ2-2, with TRBD2 as a possible D gene (5 bases). This CDR3 has 15 residues. The germline gives CDR1 ENHRY, CDR2 SYGVKD.

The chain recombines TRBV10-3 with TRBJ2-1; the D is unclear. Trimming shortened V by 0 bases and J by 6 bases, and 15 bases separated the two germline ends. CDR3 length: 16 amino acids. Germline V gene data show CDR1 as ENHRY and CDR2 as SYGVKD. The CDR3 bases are TGTGCCATCAGTGAGTCGATATCCATCATAGGCAATGAGCAGTTCTTC. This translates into CAISESISIIGNEQFF.

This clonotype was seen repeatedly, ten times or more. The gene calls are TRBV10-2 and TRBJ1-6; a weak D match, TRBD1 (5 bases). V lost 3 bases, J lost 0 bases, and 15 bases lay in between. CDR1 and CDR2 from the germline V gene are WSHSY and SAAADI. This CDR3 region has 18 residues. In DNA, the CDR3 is TGCGCCAGCAGTGACCAATTGGGGCTGAGCTCCTATAATTCACCCCTCCACTTT. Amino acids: CASSDQLGLSSYNSPLHF.

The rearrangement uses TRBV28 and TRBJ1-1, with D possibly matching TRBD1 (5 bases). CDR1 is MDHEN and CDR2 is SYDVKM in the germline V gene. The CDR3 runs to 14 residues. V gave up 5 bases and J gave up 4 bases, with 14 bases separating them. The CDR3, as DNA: TGTGCCAGCAGTGGATTGCGAGGGACCACTGAAGCTTTCTTT. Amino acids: CASSGLRGTTEAFF.

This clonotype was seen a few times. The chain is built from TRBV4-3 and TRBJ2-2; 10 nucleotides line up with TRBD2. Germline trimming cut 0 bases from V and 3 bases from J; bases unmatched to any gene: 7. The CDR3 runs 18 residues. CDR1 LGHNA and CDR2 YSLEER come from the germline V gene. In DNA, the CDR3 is TGCGCCAGCAGCCAAGATAAGGCGACTAGCGGGTACACCGGGGAGCTGTTTTTT. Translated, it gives CASSQDKATSGYTGELFF.

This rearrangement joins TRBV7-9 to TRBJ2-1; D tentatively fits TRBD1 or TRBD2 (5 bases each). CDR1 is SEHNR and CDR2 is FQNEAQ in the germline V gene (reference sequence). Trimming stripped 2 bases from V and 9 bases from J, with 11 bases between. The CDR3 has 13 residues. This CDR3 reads CASSLQGEGEQFF. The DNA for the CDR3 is TGTGCCAGCAGCTTACAGGGCGAGGGTGAGCAGTTCTTC.

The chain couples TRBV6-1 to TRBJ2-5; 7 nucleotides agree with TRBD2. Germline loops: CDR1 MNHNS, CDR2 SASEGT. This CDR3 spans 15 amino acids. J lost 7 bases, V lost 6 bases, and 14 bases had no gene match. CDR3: CASSSNPRGSGTQYF. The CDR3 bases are TGTGCCAGCAGCTCCAACCCGCGGGGGTCAGGGACCCAGTACTTC.

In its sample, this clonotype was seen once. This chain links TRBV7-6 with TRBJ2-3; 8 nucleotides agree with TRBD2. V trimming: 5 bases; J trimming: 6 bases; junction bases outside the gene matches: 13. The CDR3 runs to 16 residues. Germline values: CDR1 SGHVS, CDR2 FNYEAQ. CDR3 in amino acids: CASSPQAGATLDTQYF. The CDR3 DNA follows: TGTGCCAGCAGCCCCCAAGCGGGGGCTACCCTGGATACGCAGTATTTT.

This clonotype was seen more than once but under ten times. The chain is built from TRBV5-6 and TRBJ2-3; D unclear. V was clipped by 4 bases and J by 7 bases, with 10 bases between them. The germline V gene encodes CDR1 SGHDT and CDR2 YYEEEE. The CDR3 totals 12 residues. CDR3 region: CASSPGSNTQYF. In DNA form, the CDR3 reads TGTGCCAGCAGCCCCGGGTCTAATACGCAGTATTTT.

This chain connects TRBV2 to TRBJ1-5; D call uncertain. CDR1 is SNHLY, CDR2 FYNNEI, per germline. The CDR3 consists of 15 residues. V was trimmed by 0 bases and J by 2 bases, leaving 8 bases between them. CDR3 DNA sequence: TGTGCCAGCAGTGAAGCGCGGGGAGGCAATCAGCCCCAGCATTTT. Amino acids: CASSEARGGNQPQHF. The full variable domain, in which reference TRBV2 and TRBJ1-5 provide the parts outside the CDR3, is EPEVTQTPSHQVTQMGQEVILRCVPISNHLYFYWYRQILGQKVEFLVSFYNNEISEKSEIFDDQFSVERPDGSNFTLKIRSTKLEDSAMYFCASSEARGGNQPQHFGDGTRLSIL.

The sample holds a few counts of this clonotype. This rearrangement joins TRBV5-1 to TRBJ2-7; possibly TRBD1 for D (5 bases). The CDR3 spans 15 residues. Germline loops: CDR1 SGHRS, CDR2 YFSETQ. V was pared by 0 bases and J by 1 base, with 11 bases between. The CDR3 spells CASSLGYRMSYEQYF. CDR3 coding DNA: TGCGCCAGCAGCTTGGGGTACAGGATGTCCTACGAGCAGTACTTC.

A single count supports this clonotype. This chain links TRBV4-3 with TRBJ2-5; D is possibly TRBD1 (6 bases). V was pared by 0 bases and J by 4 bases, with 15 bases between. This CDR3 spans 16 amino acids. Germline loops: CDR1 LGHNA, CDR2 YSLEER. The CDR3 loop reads CASSQESQGRGETQYF. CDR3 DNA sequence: TGCGCCAGCAGCCAAGAATCGCAGGGGAGAGGAGAGACCCAGTACTTC.